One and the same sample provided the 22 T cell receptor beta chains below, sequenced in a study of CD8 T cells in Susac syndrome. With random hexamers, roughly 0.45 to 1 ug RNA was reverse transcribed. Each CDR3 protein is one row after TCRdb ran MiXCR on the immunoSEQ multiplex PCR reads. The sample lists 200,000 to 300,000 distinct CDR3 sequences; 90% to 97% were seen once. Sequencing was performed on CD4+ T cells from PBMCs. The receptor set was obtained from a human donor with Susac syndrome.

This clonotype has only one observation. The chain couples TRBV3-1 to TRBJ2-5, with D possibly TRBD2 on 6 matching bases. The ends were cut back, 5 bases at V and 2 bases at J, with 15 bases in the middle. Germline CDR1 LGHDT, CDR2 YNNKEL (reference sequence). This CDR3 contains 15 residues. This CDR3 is CASSSSLARQETQYF. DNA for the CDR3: TGTGCCAGCAGCTCTTCTCTAGCGCGACAAGAGACCCAGTACTTC.

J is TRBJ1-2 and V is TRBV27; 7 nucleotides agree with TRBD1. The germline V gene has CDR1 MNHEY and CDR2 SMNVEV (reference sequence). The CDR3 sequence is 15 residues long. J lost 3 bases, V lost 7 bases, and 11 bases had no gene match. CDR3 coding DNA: TGTGCCAGCACTTTCAAAGGGGGCTTGGACTATGGCTACACCTTC. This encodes CASTFKGGLDYGYTF.

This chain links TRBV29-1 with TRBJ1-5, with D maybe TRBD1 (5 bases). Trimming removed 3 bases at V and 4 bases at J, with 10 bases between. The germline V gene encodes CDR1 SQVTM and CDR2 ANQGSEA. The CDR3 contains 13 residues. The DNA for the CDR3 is TGCAGCGTTGACGGGGGAGGGAATCAGCCCCAGCATTTT. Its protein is CSVDGGGNQPQHF.

CDR3 coding DNA: TGCAGCGTCGTGGCGATGGCGGGAGGGCCCGAGCAGTACTTC. Residues: CSVVAMAGGPEQYF. The genes are TRBV29-1 and TRBJ2-7; 9 nucleotides match TRBD2. The germline V gene encodes CDR1 SQVTM and CDR2 ANQGSEA. The CDR3 runs to 14 residues. V was clipped by 6 bases and J by 6 bases; unmatched bases: 12.

The CDR3 loop is CSVEGTGYSGNTIYF. CDR3 coding DNA: TGCAGCGTTGAGGGAACGGGTTACTCTGGAAACACCATATATTTT. The chain couples TRBV29-1 to TRBJ1-3, with no clear D. The length of the CDR3 is 15 residues. V was shortened by 3 bases and J by 0 bases, with 12 bases between the two germline ends. In germline, CDR1 is SQVTM, CDR2 ANQGSEA. Filled out from reference TRBV29-1 and TRBJ1-3, the complete variable domain reads SAVISQKPSRDICQRGTSLTIQCQVDSQVTMMFWYRQQPGQSLTLIATANQGSEATYESGFVIDKFPISRPNLTFSTLTVSNMSPEDSSIYLCSVEGTGYSGNTIYFGEGSWLTVV.

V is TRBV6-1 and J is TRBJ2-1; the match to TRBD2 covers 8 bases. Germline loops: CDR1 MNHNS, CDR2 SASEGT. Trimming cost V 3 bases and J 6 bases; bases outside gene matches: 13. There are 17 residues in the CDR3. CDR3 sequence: CASSDPIAGPAFNEQFF. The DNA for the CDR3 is TGTGCCAGCAGTGATCCCATAGCGGGGCCCGCCTTCAATGAGCAGTTCTTC.

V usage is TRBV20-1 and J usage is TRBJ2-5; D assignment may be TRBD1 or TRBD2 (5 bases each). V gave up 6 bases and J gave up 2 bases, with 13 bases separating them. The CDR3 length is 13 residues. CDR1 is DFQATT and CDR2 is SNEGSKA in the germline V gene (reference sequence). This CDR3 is CSARGTGQETQYF. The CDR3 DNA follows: TGCAGTGCCCGAGGGACGGGGCAAGAGACCCAGTACTTC.

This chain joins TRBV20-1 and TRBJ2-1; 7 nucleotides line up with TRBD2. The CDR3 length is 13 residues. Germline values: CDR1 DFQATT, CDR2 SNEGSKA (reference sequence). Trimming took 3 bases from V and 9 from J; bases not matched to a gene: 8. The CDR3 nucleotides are TGCAGTGCTAGGGTGGGAGGGCCGGTTGAGCAGTTCTTC. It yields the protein CSARVGGPVEQFF.

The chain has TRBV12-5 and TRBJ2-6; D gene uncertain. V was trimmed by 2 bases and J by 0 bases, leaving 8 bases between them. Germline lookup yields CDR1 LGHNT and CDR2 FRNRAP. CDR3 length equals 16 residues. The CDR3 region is CASGLWLSSGANVLTF. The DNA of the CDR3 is TGTGCTAGTGGTTTGTGGCTGTCCTCTGGGGCCAACGTCCTGACTTTC.

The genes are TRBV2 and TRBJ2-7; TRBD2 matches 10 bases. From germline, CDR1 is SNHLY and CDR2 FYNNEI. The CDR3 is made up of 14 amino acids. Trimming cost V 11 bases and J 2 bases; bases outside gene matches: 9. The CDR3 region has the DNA TGTGCCGGTACCGGGACTAGCGAGCCCTACGAGCAGTACTTC. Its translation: CAGTGTSEPYEQYF.

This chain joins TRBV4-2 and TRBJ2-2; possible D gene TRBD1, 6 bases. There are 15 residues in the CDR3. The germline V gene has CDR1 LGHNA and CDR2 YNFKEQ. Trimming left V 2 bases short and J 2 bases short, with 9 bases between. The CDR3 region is CASSQLGTNTGELFF. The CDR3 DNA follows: TGTGCCAGCAGCCAACTAGGGACAAACACCGGGGAGCTGTTTTTT.

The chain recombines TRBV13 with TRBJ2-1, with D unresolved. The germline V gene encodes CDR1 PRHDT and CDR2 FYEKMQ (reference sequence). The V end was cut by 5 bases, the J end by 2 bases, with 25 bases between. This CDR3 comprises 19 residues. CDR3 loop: CASSPSPLRALSTYNEQFF. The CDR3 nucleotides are TGTGCCAGCAGCCCCAGCCCCCTTCGGGCATTATCAACCTACAATGAGCAGTTCTTC.

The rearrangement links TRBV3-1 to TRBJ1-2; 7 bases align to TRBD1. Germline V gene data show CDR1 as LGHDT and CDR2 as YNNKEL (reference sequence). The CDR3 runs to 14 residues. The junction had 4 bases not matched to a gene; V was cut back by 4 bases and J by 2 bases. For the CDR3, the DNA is TGTGCCAGCAGCCCGACAGGGACAAACTATGGCTACACCTTC. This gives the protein CASSPTGTNYGYTF.

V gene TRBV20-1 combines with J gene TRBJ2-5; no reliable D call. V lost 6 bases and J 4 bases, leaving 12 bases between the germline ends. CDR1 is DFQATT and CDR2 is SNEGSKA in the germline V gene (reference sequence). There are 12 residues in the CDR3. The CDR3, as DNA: TGCAGTGCCTACTGGAACGGAGAGACCCAGTACTTC. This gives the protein CSAYWNGETQYF.

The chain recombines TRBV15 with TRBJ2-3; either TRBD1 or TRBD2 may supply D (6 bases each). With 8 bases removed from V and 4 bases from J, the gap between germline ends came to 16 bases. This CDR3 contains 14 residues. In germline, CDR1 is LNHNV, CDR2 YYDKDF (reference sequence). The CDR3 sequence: CATGGQASSDTQYF. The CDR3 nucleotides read TGTGCCACCGGGGGGCAGGCCTCCTCAGATACGCAGTATTTT.

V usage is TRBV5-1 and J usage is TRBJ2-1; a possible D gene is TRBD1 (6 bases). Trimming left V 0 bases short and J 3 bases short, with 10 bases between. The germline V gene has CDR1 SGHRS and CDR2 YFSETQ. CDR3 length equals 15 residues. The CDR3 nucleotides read TGCGCCAGCAGCTTGGTGCCAGGGGACTACAATGAGCAGTTCTTC. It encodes CASSLVPGDYNEQFF.

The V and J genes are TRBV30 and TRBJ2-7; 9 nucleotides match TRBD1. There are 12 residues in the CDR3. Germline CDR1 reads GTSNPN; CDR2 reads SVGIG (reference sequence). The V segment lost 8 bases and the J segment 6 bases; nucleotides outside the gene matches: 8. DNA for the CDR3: TGTGCCGGCCGGACAGGGGCCGGCGAGCAGTACTTC. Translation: CAGRTGAGEQYF.

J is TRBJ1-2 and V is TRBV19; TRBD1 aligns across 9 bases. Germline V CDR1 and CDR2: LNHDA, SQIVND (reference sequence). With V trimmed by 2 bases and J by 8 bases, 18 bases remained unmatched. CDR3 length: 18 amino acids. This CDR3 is CASSIRVGTGSASGGYTF. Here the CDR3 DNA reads TGTGCCAGTAGTATACGGGTAGGGACAGGGTCAGCAAGTGGAGGCTACACCTTC.

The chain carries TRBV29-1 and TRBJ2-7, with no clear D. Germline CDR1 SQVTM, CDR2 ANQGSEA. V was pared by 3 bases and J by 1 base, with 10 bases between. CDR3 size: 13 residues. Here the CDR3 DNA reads TGCAGCGTTGACGAAGGATCATCCTACGAGCAGTACTTC. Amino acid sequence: CSVDEGSSYEQYF.

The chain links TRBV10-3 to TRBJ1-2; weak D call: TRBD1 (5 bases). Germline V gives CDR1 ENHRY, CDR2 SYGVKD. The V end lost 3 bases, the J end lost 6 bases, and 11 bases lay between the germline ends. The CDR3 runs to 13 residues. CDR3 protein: CAISDMGRHGYTF. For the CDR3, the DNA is TGTGCCATCAGTGATATGGGGCGTCATGGCTACACCTTC.

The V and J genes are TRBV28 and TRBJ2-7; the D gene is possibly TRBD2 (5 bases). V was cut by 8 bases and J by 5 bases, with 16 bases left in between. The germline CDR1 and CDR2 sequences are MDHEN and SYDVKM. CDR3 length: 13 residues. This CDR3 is CASEGSWLDEQYF. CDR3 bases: TGTGCCAGCGAGGGCAGCTGGTTGGACGAGCAGTACTTC.

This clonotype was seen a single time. The CDR3: CSASHGRNGYTF. In DNA, the CDR3 is TGCAGTGCTAGTCATGGGCGGAATGGCTACACCTTC. This chain uses TRBV20-1 with TRBJ1-2; D gene ambiguous. The germline CDR1 and CDR2 sequences are DFQATT and SNEGSKA (reference sequence). Trimming cost V 3 bases and J 6 bases, with 11 bases left between them. The CDR3 runs to 12 residues.